A few counts support the clone carrying this TCR beta chain. TCRdb ran MiXCR on the 5' RACE reads and lists one entry per CDR3 protein. This repertoire shows 350,000 to 500,000 distinct CDR3 sequences, about 25% found once; its top ten account for under 15%. The data belong to a study of T-cell memory formation after mild COVID-19. Across the study: TCR clusters were mostly confined to one donor each.

Germline V gives CDR1 MNHEY, CDR2 SVGEGT. The CDR3 covers 15 residues. V was pared by 2 bases and J by 6 bases, with 5 bases of the junction left unmatched. The sample consisted of PBMCs or a T cell subset sorted from them (not recorded which). This rearrangement joins TRBV6-2 or TRBV6-3 to TRBJ1-1; TRBD1 agrees at 11 bases. The clonotype originates from an adult woman who had mild COVID-19 (a few samples of this study predate the infection). Cell type and time point are not known. The CDR3 is CASSYIGQGAPEAFF. CDR3 nucleotide sequence: TGTGCCAGCAGTTACATTGGACAGGGGGCACCTGAAGCTTTCTTT.